The clone carrying this TCR beta chain was seen repeatedly, ten times or more. What it binds is unknown. To make TCR beta libraries, researchers used iRepertoire HTBI primers and Arm-PCR of CDR3 regions. TCRdb recomputed calls from the multiplex PCR reads with MiXCR, one row per CDR3 protein. The sample comprises about 540,000 distinct CDR3 sequences, 13% of which are singletons, and more than 8.5% rests with the top ten. This entry comes from a study of regulatory T cells in long-lasting Graves disease. Study-wide results and limits: Persistent disease was characterized by preferential usage of TRBV28, TRBJ1-2 and TRBJ2-5.

The time point was: newly diagnosed GD, antithyroid drugs for less than 3 months. The TCR library was prepared using RNA isolated from PBMCs. V was cut by 4 bases and J by 3 bases, with 19 bases left in between. The CDR3 is 17 residues long. Germline CDR1 is MNHNS and CDR2 is SASEGT. The same sample was also used in a study of T cells in Graves' hyperthyroidism and ophthalmopathy. According to that study: Diagnoses used clinical symptoms, serum thyroxine and TRAb, thyroid ultrasound and orbital computed tomography. Carried out on the TCR CDR3, a first-round RT-PCR used the HTBI primer set. The model forecast ophthalmopathy, anticipating it by a median roughly 6 months before onset.

The TCR sequence derives from a man aged 25 to 45 with Graves disease. The sequencing used peripheral blood mononuclear cells (PBMCs), collected at new diagnosis, from a patient treated with antithyroid drugs. The chain has TRBV6-1 and TRBJ2-1; D uncertain. CDR3 loop: CASSGPQGSPNYNEQFF. As DNA, the CDR3 is TGTGCCAGCAGTGGTCCCCAAGGCAGCCCAAACTACAATGAGCAGTTCTTC.